These 20 T cell receptor beta chains were sequenced from one sample in a study of blood T cell repertoires in COVID-19. Produced via immunoSEQ multiplex PCR; TCRdb's table is partial and in-frame only. The table lists a few hundred thousand clones, approximately 84% of them singletons. Material: PBMCs or T cells enriched from blood (not recorded which). The receptors here all came from a man aged 40-49 years who had recovered from COVID-19.

The chain combines TRBV18 with TRBJ2-5, with D unclear. The V gene's germline CDR1 is KGHSH and CDR2 LQKENI. The CDR3 contains 11 residues. V lost 2 bases and J 5 bases, leaving 3 bases between the germline ends. Written as DNA, the CDR3 is TGTGCCAGCTCACCATCTGAGACCCAGTACTTC. It is translated as CASSPSETQYF.

The gene calls are TRBV6-5 and TRBJ2-4; tentatively, D is TRBD2 (5 bases). From germline, CDR1 is MNHEY and CDR2 SVGAGI. V lost 5 bases and J lost 5, with 13 bases in between. The CDR3 is made up of 14 amino acids. The CDR3: CASSKPGWQNIQYF. The CDR3 DNA reads as TGTGCCAGCAGTAAACCGGGATGGCAAAACATTCAGTACTTC.

The V and J genes are TRBV3-1 (or the pseudogene TRBV3-2) and TRBJ2-5, with D uncertain. Per the germline V gene, CDR1 is LGHDT and CDR2 is YNNKEL (reference sequence). Trimming shortened V by 6 bases and J by 3 bases, and 8 bases separated the two germline ends. The length of the CDR3 is 12 residues. CDR3 sequence (DNA): TGTGCCAGCAGTCTGGCCGAAGAGACCCAGTACTTC. Its protein product is CASSLAEETQYF.

This chain uses TRBV27 with TRBJ1-2; 7 nucleotides align to TRBD1. The V and J ends lost 5 bases and 0 bases, in that order; junction bases with no gene match: 6. Germline CDR1 and CDR2: MNHEY and SMNVEV (reference sequence). The CDR3 sequence is 15 residues long. The CDR3 region is CASSPWDSPNYGYTF. CDR3 coding DNA: TGTGCCAGCAGTCCGTGGGACAGCCCTAACTATGGCTACACCTTC.

The chain combines TRBV2 with TRBJ2-2; no firm D call. Trimming cost V 8 bases and J 4 bases, with 8 bases left between them. Germline V gene data show CDR1 as SNHLY and CDR2 as FYNNEI. CDR3 length: 12 amino acids. Here the CDR3 DNA reads TGTGCCAGCTCTAGTCGCACCGGGGAGCTGTTTTTT. Translating gives CASSSRTGELFF.

V gene TRBV6-5 combines with J gene TRBJ2-2, with 9 nucleotides matching TRBD1. The V segment lost 10 bases and the J segment 8 bases; nucleotides outside the gene matches: 14. CDR3 length equals 15 residues. Germline lookup yields CDR1 MNHEY and CDR2 SVGAGI. The CDR3 DNA is TGTGCCACCACACCGGGTGGACAGGGGCGGGGGGAGCTGTTTTTT. Protein product: CATTPGGQGRGELFF.

This rearrangement joins TRBV7-2 to TRBJ1-2; no definite D call. Germline V CDR1 and CDR2: SGHTA, FQGNSA. Trimming cost V 5 bases and J 4 bases, with 11 bases left between them. There are 13 residues in the CDR3. CDR3 nucleotide sequence: TGTGCCAGCAGCCTCTGGACTGGCTATGGCTACACCTTC. Translated: CASSLWTGYGYTF.

As regards this clone: The junction does not match germline at one end; this may be a read error. Here the CDR3 reads CASRFGPSGYEQYF. Written as DNA, the CDR3 is TGTGCAAGCAGATTTGGTCCCAGCGGCTACGAGCAGTACTTC. V usage is TRBV6-5 and J usage is TRBJ2-7, with TRBD2 as a possible D gene (5 bases). The CDR3 sequence is 14 residues long. Germline assignment: CDR1 MNHEY and CDR2 SVGAGI.

This clone appeared once. The chain employs TRBV5-4 and TRBJ1-5, with unresolved D. This CDR3 is built from 13 residues. CDR1 SGHNT and CDR2 YYREEE come from the germline V gene (reference sequence). The germline V and J ends were trimmed by 1 base and 6 bases, with 8 bases remaining between them. This CDR3 is CASSLNEGQPQHF. The CDR3 DNA follows: TGTGCCAGCAGCTTGAATGAGGGTCAGCCCCAGCATTTT.

V usage is TRBV3-1 (or the pseudogene TRBV3-2) and J usage is TRBJ1-4; D call uncertain. CDR1 is LGHDT and CDR2 is YNNKEL in the germline V gene (reference sequence). V was shortened by 3 bases and J by 2 bases, with 4 bases between the two germline ends. This CDR3 comprises 13 residues. In nucleotides, the CDR3 is TGTGCCAGCAGCCACGGGACTAATGAAAAACTGTTTTTT. Its protein is CASSHGTNEKLFF.

As to this clone: This sample includes further DNA sequences coding for the same CDR3. J is TRBJ1-6 and V is TRBV7-3, with TRBD1 as a possible D gene (6 bases). Trimming took off 6 bases at V and 7 bases at J, with 13 bases between the two ends. CDR3 length: 14 residues. Germline assignment: CDR1 SGHTA and CDR2 FQGTGA. The CDR3 DNA reads TGTGCCAGCAGTCTGGGGGCGACCAATTCACCCCTCCACTTT. Translated, it gives CASSLGATNSPLHF.

This clone appeared a single time. J is TRBJ2-6 and V is TRBV27; D is unclear. This CDR3 region has 14 residues. Trimming took off 5 bases at V and 4 bases at J, with 9 bases between the two ends. Looked up from germline, CDR1 is MNHEY and CDR2 is SMNVEV (reference sequence). The DNA of the CDR3 is TGTGCCAGCAGTGACTCCCTCGGGGCCAACGTCCTGACTTTC. Translation gives CASSDSLGANVLTF. Supplemented by reference TRBV27 and TRBJ2-6, the full variable domain reads EAQVTQNPRYLITVTGKKLTVTCSQNMNHEYMSWYRQDPGLGLRQIYYSMNVEVTDKGDVPEGYKVSRKEKRNFPLILESPSPNQTSLYFCASSDSLGANVLTFGAGSRLTVL.

The gene calls are TRBV7-3 and TRBJ2-5; TRBD1 aligns across 8 bases. Per germline, CDR1 SGHTA and CDR2 FQGTGA. The CDR3 has 14 residues. V dropped 5 bases and J dropped 5; count of bases not matched to a gene: 7. Here the CDR3 DNA reads TGTGCCAGCAGCCCGACAGGGGAGGCGGAGACCCAGTACTTC. The encoded protein is CASSPTGEAETQYF.

The chain links TRBV7-3 to TRBJ1-1; TRBD1 is a possible D gene (5 bases). From germline, CDR1 is SGHTA and CDR2 FQGTGA. This CDR3 has 13 amino acids. Trimming took 0 bases from V and 10 from J, leaving 12 bases between them. The CDR3 DNA reads as TGTGCCAGCAGCTTAACACGACAGAGTCGAGCTTTCTTT. Its protein product is CASSLTRQSRAFF.

A single count supports this clone. The chain recombines TRBV7-3 with TRBJ2-1, with TRBD2 matching 10 bases. CDR1 SGHTA and CDR2 FQGTGA come from the germline V gene. This CDR3 region has 15 residues. Unmatched junction bases numbered 3, after V lost 2 bases and J lost 5 bases. The chain's CDR3 is CASSLQTSGNNEQFF. For the CDR3, the DNA is TGTGCCAGCAGCTTACAAACTAGCGGGAACAATGAGCAGTTCTTC.

V gene TRBV7-3 combines with J gene TRBJ2-7; 8 nucleotides align to TRBD2. Trimming removed 5 bases from V and 7 bases from J; junction bases left unmatched: 13. Per the germline V gene, CDR1 is SGHTA and CDR2 is FQGTGA. The CDR3 runs 15 residues. CDR3 sequence: CASSDKTTGGREQYF. The CDR3 coding sequence is TGTGCCAGCAGCGATAAGACTACGGGGGGGAGAGAGCAGTACTTC.

This chain links TRBV7-2 with TRBJ1-5; no clear D. The CDR3 contains 14 residues. CDR1 SGHTA and CDR2 FQGNSA come from the germline V gene. Trimming took off 2 bases at V and 3 bases at J, with 8 bases between the two ends. This CDR3 is CASSLIGVNQPQHF. CDR3 nucleotides: TGTGCCAGCAGCTTAATCGGGGTCAATCAGCCCCAGCATTTT.

This chain joins TRBV7-3 and TRBJ2-1; D might be TRBD2 (6 bases). V gave up 2 bases and J gave up 8 bases, with 10 bases separating them. CDR3 length equals 13 residues. Per germline, CDR1 SGHTA and CDR2 FQGTGA. The DNA for the CDR3 is TGTGCCAGCAGCTTAGGAGGGTTCGATGAGCAGTTCTTC. It translates to CASSLGGFDEQFF.

The chain carries TRBV5-1 and TRBJ2-2; 10 nucleotides align to TRBD2. CDR3 length: 15 residues. Germline CDR1 SGHRS, CDR2 YFSETQ. Trimming took 2 bases from V and 6 from J; bases not matched to a gene: 4. As DNA, the CDR3 is TGCGCCAGCAGCTTTGGAAGCGGGGGGGCCGGGGAGCTGTTTTTT. Amino acid sequence: CASSFGSGGAGELFF.

This clone was seen just once. The chain employs TRBV29-1 and TRBJ1-1; 7 bases match TRBD1. This CDR3 is 12 amino acids long. Germline V gene data show CDR1 as SQVTM and CDR2 as ANQGSEA. Trimming took 7 bases from V and 4 from J; bases not matched to a gene: 6. Here the CDR3 reads CSGRTGVTEAFF. CDR3 DNA: TGCAGCGGGCGAACAGGGGTCACTGAAGCTTTCTTT.